The clone carrying this T cell receptor beta chain was picked up many times. Its antigen is unknown. The sample belongs to a study of T cells in Graves' hyperthyroidism and ophthalmopathy. TCR beta CDR3 sequences were amplified from RNA transcripts. RT-PCR in the first round (using the HTBI primer set) targeted the TCR CDR3. One entry per CDR3 protein results from TCRdb running MiXCR on the multiplex PCR reads. The sample shows 700,000 or so distinct CDR3 sequences, 15% to 20% of them seen only once. The study's findings and limits: Among thyroid clonotypes expanded above 0.001, most also appeared in blood. A model built on 13 V-J features separated ophthalmopathy from stable hyperthyroidism.

Graves' hyperthyroidism is called stable when ophthalmopathy does not progress within 18 months. Clinical symptoms, serum thyroxine and TRAb, thyroid ultrasound and orbital computed tomography were used for the diagnoses. The TCR was taken from a man younger than 35 with Graves' hyperthyroidism. The sequenced material came from blood.

CDR3 nucleotides: TGCAGTGCTCAGCTCACCGGGGAGCTGTTTTTT. Translating it yields CSAQLTGELFF. The chain uses TRBV20-1 and TRBJ2-2; D is uncertain. Germline CDR1 is DFQATT and CDR2 is SNEGSKA (reference sequence). The germline V and J ends were trimmed by 5 bases and 4 bases, with 5 bases remaining between them. CDR3 length equals 11 residues.